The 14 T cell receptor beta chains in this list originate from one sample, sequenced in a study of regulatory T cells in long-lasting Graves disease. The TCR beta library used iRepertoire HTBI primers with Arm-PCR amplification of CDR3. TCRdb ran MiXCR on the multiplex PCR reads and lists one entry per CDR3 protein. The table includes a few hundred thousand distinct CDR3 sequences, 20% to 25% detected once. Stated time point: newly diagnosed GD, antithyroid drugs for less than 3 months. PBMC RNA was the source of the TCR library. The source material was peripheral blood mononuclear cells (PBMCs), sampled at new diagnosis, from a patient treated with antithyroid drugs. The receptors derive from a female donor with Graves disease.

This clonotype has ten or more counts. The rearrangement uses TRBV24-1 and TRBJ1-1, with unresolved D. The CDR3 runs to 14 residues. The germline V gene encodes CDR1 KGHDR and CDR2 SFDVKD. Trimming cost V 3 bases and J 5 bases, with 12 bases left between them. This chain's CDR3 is CATSDPRSDTEAFF. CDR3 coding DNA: TGTGCCACCAGTGATCCAAGGAGTGATACTGAAGCTTTCTTT.

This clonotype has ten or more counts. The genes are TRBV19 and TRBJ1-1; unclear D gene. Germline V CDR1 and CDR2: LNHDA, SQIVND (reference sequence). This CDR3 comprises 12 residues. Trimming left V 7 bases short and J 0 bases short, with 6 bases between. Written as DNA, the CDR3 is TGTGCCAGTAACGCAGTGAACACTGAAGCTTTCTTT. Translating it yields CASNAVNTEAFF.

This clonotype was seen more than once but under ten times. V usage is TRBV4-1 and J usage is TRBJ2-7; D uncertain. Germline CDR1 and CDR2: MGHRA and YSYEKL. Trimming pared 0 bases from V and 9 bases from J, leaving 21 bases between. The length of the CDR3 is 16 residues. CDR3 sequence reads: CASSQEKDHPYVVQYF. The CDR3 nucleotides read TGCGCCAGCAGCCAAGAGAAAGACCATCCTTACGTGGTGCAGTACTTC.

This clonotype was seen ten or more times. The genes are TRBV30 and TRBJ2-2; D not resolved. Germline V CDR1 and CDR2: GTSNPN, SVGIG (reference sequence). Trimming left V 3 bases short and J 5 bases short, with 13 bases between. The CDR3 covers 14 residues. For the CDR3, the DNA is TGTGCCTGGAGATTCCTGGCGCAGACCGGGGAGCTGTTTTTT. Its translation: CAWRFLAQTGELFF.

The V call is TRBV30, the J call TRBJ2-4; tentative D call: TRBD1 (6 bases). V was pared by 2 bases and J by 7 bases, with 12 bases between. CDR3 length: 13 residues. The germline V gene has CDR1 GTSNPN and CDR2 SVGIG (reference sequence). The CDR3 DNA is TGTGCCTGGAGTCCCTCGAGGGGGAACATTCAGTACTTC. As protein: CAWSPSRGNIQYF.

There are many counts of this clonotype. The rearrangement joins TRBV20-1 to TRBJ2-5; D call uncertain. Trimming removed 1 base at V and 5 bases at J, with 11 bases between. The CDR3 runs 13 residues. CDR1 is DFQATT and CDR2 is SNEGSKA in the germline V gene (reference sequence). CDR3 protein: CSARGPLMETQYF. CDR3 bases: TGCAGTGCTAGAGGGCCCCTTATGGAGACCCAGTACTTC.

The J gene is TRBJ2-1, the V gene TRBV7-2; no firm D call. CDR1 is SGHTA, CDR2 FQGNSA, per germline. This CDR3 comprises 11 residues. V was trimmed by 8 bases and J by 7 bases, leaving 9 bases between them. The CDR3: CASFGWNEQFF. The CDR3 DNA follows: TGTGCCAGCTTCGGGTGGAATGAGCAGTTCTTC.

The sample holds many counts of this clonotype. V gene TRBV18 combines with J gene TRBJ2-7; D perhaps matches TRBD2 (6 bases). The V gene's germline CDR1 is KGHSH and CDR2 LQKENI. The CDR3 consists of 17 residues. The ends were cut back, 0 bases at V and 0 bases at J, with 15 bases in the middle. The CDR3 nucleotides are TGTGCCAGCTCACCACCACAGACGCGGGGAGGCTCCTACGAGCAGTACTTC. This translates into CASSPPQTRGGSYEQYF.

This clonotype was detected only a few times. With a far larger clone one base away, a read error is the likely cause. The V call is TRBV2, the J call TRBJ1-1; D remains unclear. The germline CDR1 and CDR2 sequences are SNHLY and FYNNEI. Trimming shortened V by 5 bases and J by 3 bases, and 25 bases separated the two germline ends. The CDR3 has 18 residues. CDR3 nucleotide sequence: TGTGCCAGCAGTTTAGCCCCGTCACTCGGGCCTTACTACACTGAAGCTTTCTTT. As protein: CASSLAPSLGPYYTEAFF.

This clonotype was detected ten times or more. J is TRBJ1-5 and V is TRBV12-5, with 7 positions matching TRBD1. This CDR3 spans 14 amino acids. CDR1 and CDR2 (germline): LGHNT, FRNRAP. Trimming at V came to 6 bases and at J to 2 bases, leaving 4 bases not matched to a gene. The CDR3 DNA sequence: TGTGCTAGTGGCCTTGACAGGGGCAATCAGCCCCAGCATTTT. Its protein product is CASGLDRGNQPQHF.

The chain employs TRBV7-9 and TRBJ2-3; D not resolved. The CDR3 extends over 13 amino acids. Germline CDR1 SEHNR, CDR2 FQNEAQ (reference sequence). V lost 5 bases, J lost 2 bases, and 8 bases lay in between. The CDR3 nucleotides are TGTGCCAGCAGCCCGGACGCCACAGATACGCAGTATTTT. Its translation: CASSPDATDTQYF. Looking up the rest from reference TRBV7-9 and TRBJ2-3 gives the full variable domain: DTGVSQNPRHKITKRGQNVTFRCDPISEHNRLYWYRQTLGQGPEFLTYFQNEAQLEKSRLLSDRFSAERPKGSFSTLEIQRTEQGDSAMYLCASSPDATDTQYFGPGTRLTVL.

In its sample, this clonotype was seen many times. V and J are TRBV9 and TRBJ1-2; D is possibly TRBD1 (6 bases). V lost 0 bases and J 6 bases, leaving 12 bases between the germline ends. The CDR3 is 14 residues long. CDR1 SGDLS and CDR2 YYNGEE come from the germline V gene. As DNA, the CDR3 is TGTGCCAGCAGCGTAGACAGGGCGGTTGATGGCTACACCTTC. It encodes CASSVDRAVDGYTF. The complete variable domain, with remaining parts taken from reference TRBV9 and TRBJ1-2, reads DSGVTQTPKHLITATGQRVTLRCSPRSGDLSVYWYQQSLDQGLQFLIQYYNGEERAKGNILERFSAQQFPDLHSELNLSSLELGDSALYFCASSVDRAVDGYTFGSGTRLTVV.

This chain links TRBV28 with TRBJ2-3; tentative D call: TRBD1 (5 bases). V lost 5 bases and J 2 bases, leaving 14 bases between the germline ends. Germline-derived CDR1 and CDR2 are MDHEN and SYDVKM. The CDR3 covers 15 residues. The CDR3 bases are TGTGCCAGCAGTCCGCGGACATACTACACAGATACGCAGTATTTT. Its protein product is CASSPRTYYTDTQYF.

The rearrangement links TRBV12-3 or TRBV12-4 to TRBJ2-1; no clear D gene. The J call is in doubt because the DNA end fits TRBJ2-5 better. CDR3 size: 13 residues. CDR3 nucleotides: TGTGCCAGCAGTTTAGCGCTAAGGGAGACCCAGTACTTC. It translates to CASSLALRETQYF.